What follows is one TCR beta chain and its context. A second roughly 7 to 12 cycle PCR used barcoded and J-beta primers. TCRdb passed the 5' RACE reads through MiXCR, listing each CDR3 protein once. The data show approximately 600,000 distinct CDR3 sequences, 45% to 65% seen once. The entry originates in a study of blood T cells in healthy people across ages. The CDR3 covers 13 residues. The ends were cut back, 1 base at V and 4 bases at J, with 8 bases in the middle. The germline CDR1 and CDR2 sequences are SGHDT and YYEEEE. The chain links TRBV5-6 to TRBJ1-2; D gene unclear. The source is a man aged 60-69 years in good health. The specimen was blood. The DNA of the CDR3 is TGTGCCAGCAGCTTGTACAGATCCTATGGCTACACCTTC. This translates into CASSLYRSYGYTF.